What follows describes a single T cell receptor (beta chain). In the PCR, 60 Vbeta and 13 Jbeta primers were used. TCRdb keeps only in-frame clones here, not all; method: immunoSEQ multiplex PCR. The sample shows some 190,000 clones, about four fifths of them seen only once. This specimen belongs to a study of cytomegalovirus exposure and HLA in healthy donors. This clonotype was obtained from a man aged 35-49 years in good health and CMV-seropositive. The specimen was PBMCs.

The CDR3 reads CASSAGTGITDTQYF. CDR3 in DNA: TGTGCCAGCAGCGCGGGGACAGGAATCACAGATACGCAGTATTTT. This chain uses TRBV7-9 with TRBJ2-3, with 8 bases that match TRBD1. The CDR3 is 15 amino acids. V lost 5 bases, J lost 2 bases, and 6 bases stayed unmatched. From germline, CDR1 is SEHNR and CDR2 FQNEAQ (reference sequence).